The TCR beta chain under discussion was sequenced for a study of T cell repertoires in cytomegalovirus infection. About the research overall: As its CMV epitopes, the study selected recently identified HLA-C-restricted and well-studied HLA-B-restricted targets.

The CDR3 is 14 amino acids. Trimming stripped 2 bases from V and 2 bases from J, with 10 bases between. Germline loops: CDR1 SGHAT, CDR2 FQNNGV. Only one count was recorded for this clonotype. Antigen: not known. Using its own MiXCR run on the reads, TCRdb lists one record per CDR3 protein. This table has about 310,000 distinct CDR3 sequences, around 25% appearing once. This sequence was found in a human donor in good health (CMV status not recorded). Some clones in this sample may be carry-over from other donors' samples. The sequencing used cultured PBMCs, collected from culture after CMV antigen stimulation. The rearrangement links TRBV11-2 to TRBJ2-7, with TRBD2 as a possible D gene (5 bases). CDR3 coding DNA: TGTGCCAGCAGCTTATTCCGGGGTACCTACGAGCAGTACGTC. It specifies CASSLFRGTYEQYV.